This T cell receptor beta chain is drawn from a study of beta chain features in type 1 diabetes. The entirety of the isolated RNA underwent reverse transcription, so expressed TCRB transcripts were sequenced. Sequencing used immunoSEQ multiplex PCR; TCRdb keeps in-frame clones, though not all of them. The sample contains 70,000 to 95,000 clones, roughly 30% of which appear only once. This clone has only a few counts. This CDR3 is also generated by other DNA sequences in the sample. CDR3 length: 14 amino acids. From germline, CDR1 is SGHRS and CDR2 YFSETQ. The V end was cut by 2 bases, the J end by 1 base, with 6 bases between.

The gene calls are TRBV5-1 and TRBJ2-2, with D perhaps TRBD1 (6 bases). The sequence came from a young woman in good health. Material: stem cell memory CD4+ T cells from blood. CDR3 region: CASSLGGNTGELFF. CDR3 in DNA: TGCGCCAGCAGCTTAGGGGGGAACACCGGGGAGCTGTTTTTT.